Below are 26 T cell receptor beta chains sequenced from a single sample in a study of T cell changes during pregnancy in multiple sclerosis (dated by TCRdb to between 2017 and 2020). Library preparation employed the immunoSEQ multiplex PCR assay. TCRdb's version of the immuneACCESS table is confined to in-frame rearrangements and falls short of the full clone set. An unresolved V gene accounts for under half of the shortfall where checked; the remainder is of unknown origin. This sample holds under 55,000 clones; 94% were observed only once. Around 0.3% of the sample goes to the ten largest clones. The sample consisted of CD4+ T cells from peripheral blood mononuclear cells, taken in the third trimester of pregnancy. Receptors originate from a female donor with multiple sclerosis, enrolled in a pregnancy study.

This clone occurred once. The rearrangement uses TRBV10-3 and TRBJ2-1; 8 bases line up with TRBD1. J gave up 6 bases and V 4 bases, and 8 bases lay outside the gene matches. Germline CDR1 ENHRY, CDR2 SYGVKD. This CDR3 comprises 15 residues. The CDR3 DNA reads as TGTGCCATCAGTGCTGCAGGGGGCGAAGTCAATGAGCAGTTCTTC. Protein product: CAISAAGGEVNEQFF.

The chain combines TRBV19 with TRBJ2-2; unclear D gene. CDR3 length: 15 amino acids. Trimming took off 3 bases at V and 1 base at J, with 9 bases between the two ends. The germline V gene has CDR1 LNHDA and CDR2 SQIVND (reference sequence). The CDR3 DNA is TGTGCCAGTAGTATCGAGAGGCGGAACACCGGGGAGCTGTTTTTT. Protein: CASSIERRNTGELFF.

The chain joins TRBV14 to TRBJ2-3; D might be TRBD2 (5 bases). Germline V CDR1 and CDR2: SGHDN, FVKESK. The CDR3 has 16 amino acids. The V end lost 1 base, the J end lost 2 bases, and 13 bases lay between the germline ends. The CDR3 sequence: CASSQARLRDTDTQYF. CDR3 coding DNA: TGTGCCAGCAGCCAAGCGAGGCTACGGGACACAGATACGCAGTATTTT.

This rearrangement joins TRBV9 to TRBJ2-7, with 9 bases matching TRBD2. The CDR3 extends over 19 amino acids. With 3 bases clipped from V and 3 bases from J, the junction kept 19 bases outside the gene matches. Germline loops: CDR1 SGDLS, CDR2 YYNGEE. Here the CDR3 DNA reads TGTGCCAGCAGCGCAAAGGACACAGCGGGAGGCACTTCGGGCTACGAGCAGTACTTC. Its protein is CASSAKDTAGGTSGYEQYF.

The genes are TRBV15 and TRBJ1-2; the D gene is possibly TRBD1 (6 bases). CDR3 length: 15 residues. Trimming shortened V by 1 base and J by 8 bases, and 17 bases separated the two germline ends. Germline V gives CDR1 LNHNV, CDR2 YYDKDF (reference sequence). The CDR3 spells CATSRADRPSGGYTF. The CDR3 DNA reads TGTGCCACCAGCAGAGCTGACAGGCCATCCGGGGGCTACACCTTC.

This chain uses TRBV19 with TRBJ2-1; weak D call: TRBD2 (6 bases). The germline V gene has CDR1 LNHDA and CDR2 SQIVND (reference sequence). The length of the CDR3 is 19 residues. The V end was cut by 4 bases, the J end by 0 bases, with 22 bases between. This chain's CDR3 is CASSTHPKTRESSYNEQFF. The DNA for the CDR3 is TGTGCCAGTAGTACCCACCCGAAGACTAGGGAGAGCTCCTACAATGAGCAGTTCTTC.

The rearrangement joins TRBV19 to TRBJ1-1, with D hard to call. CDR3 length equals 15 residues. Trimming shortened V by 2 bases and J by 5 bases, and 15 bases separated the two germline ends. Looked up from germline, CDR1 is LNHDA and CDR2 is SQIVND (reference sequence). The CDR3 sequence: CASSIMVAPSTEAFF. As DNA, the CDR3 is TGTGCCAGTAGTATAATGGTCGCCCCGAGTACTGAAGCTTTCTTT.

This rearrangement joins TRBV30 to TRBJ2-7; D perhaps matches TRBD1 (6 bases). Germline V gives CDR1 GTSNPN, CDR2 SVGIG (reference sequence). This CDR3 region has 14 residues. V was trimmed by 4 bases and J by 0 bases, leaving 13 bases between them. CDR3 region: CAWTDSLHSYEQYF. Here the CDR3 DNA reads TGTGCCTGGACGGACAGCCTTCACTCCTACGAGCAGTACTTC.

V and J are TRBV2 and TRBJ1-6; D is ambiguous. The germline gives CDR1 SNHLY, CDR2 FYNNEI. Deletions cut 5 bases from V and 8 bases from J, with 10 bases between. CDR3 length: 13 amino acids. The CDR3 nucleotides are TGTGCCAGCAGTCCGGGGTTAGATTCACCCCTCCACTTT. Its translation is CASSPGLDSPLHF.

The V gene is TRBV11-2, the J gene TRBJ2-1, with TRBD2 matching 10 bases. The CDR3 loop spans 15 amino acids. The V segment lost 3 bases and the J segment 9 bases; nucleotides outside the gene matches: 8. CDR1 and CDR2 from the germline V gene are SGHAT and FQNNGV. In nucleotides, the CDR3 is TGTGCCAGCAGCTTTAAGCCTAGCGGGAGCACTGAGCAGTTCTTC. As protein: CASSFKPSGSTEQFF.

The chain carries TRBV30 and TRBJ1-1; possible D gene TRBD1, 6 bases. V lost 2 bases, J lost 1 base, and 11 bases lay in between. The CDR3 extends over 14 amino acids. Germline lookup yields CDR1 GTSNPN and CDR2 SVGIG (reference sequence). DNA of the CDR3: TGTGCCTGGAGTATTGGGACAACGAACACTGAAGCTTTCTTT. It is translated as CAWSIGTTNTEAFF.

The chain uses TRBV19 and TRBJ2-1; 10 nucleotides agree with TRBD2. J gave up 0 bases and V 2 bases, and 7 bases lay outside the gene matches. This CDR3 comprises 18 residues. Germline-derived CDR1 and CDR2 are LNHDA and SQIVND (reference sequence). This chain's CDR3 is CASSIWPASGSSYNEQFF. CDR3 DNA sequence: TGTGCCAGTAGTATATGGCCCGCTAGCGGGAGCTCCTACAATGAGCAGTTCTTC.

The rearrangement joins TRBV7-9 to TRBJ1-4, with D hard to call. Trimming took 2 bases from V and 6 from J, leaving 16 bases between them. Looked up from germline, CDR1 is SEHNR and CDR2 is FQNEAQ (reference sequence). This CDR3 contains 16 residues. In nucleotides, the CDR3 is TGTGCCAGCAGCTTACTCAGAGGGCCCCTTCATGAAAAACTGTTTTTT. This translates into CASSLLRGPLHEKLFF.

The chain couples TRBV7-6 to TRBJ2-2, with 9 bases lining up with TRBD2. This CDR3 comprises 15 residues. CDR1 and CDR2 (germline): SGHVS, FNYEAQ. The V and J ends lost 1 base and 6 bases, in that order; junction bases with no gene match: 3. The CDR3 DNA is TGTGCCAGCAGCTTAGTAGCGGGAGTCGCCGGGGAGCTGTTTTTT. Protein sequence: CASSLVAGVAGELFF.

V gene TRBV30 combines with J gene TRBJ1-1; 9 nucleotides line up with TRBD1. V shed 8 bases and J 6 bases; nucleotides not matched to a gene: 7. The CDR3 is 12 residues long. Germline V gene lookup returns CDR1 GTSNPN and CDR2 SVGIG (reference sequence). The CDR3 coding sequence is TGTGCCCGGTCCACAGGGGGCGCTGAAGCTTTCTTT. Translation gives CARSTGGAEAFF.

The rearrangement links TRBV7-8 to TRBJ1-1, with 7 bases fitting TRBD1. The CDR3 consists of 13 residues. V shed 2 bases and J 5 bases; nucleotides not matched to a gene: 2. The germline V gene has CDR1 SGHVS and CDR2 FQNEAQ. The CDR3: CASSLKGATEAFF. As DNA, the CDR3 is TGTGCCAGCAGCTTAAAGGGGGCGACTGAAGCTTTCTTT.

This sequence joins TRBV18 and TRBJ2-1; 7 positions match TRBD2. J was trimmed by 6 bases and V by 3 bases; bases with no gene match: 5. Per germline, CDR1 KGHSH and CDR2 LQKENI. The CDR3 contains 14 residues. CDR3 residues: CASSPQRGSNEQFF. In DNA, the CDR3 is TGTGCCAGCTCACCCCAGCGGGGCAGCAATGAGCAGTTCTTC.

This chain joins TRBV4-1 and TRBJ2-7; maybe TRBD2 (6 bases). The CDR3 is made up of 17 amino acids. Trimming took off 0 bases at V and 1 base at J, with 16 bases between the two ends. Looked up from germline, CDR1 is MGHRA and CDR2 is YSYEKL. Here the CDR3 reads CASSQDLWSGESYEQYF. DNA of the CDR3: TGCGCCAGCAGCCAAGATCTTTGGTCGGGGGAATCCTACGAGCAGTACTTC.

The V and J genes are TRBV27 and TRBJ2-2; D perhaps matches TRBD1 (5 bases). Germline CDR1 and CDR2: MNHEY and SMNVEV (reference sequence). The CDR3 is made up of 14 amino acids. V lost 10 bases and J 4 bases, leaving 16 bases between the germline ends. CDR3 coding DNA: TGTGCCACCAAGGGGCCCCACTCCACCGGGGAGCTGTTTTTT. The encoded protein is CATKGPHSTGELFF.

This clone turned up a few times. V is TRBV18 and J is TRBJ1-5; 8 nucleotides agree with TRBD1. V trimming: 5 bases; J trimming: 5 bases; junction bases outside the gene matches: 5. Germline values: CDR1 KGHSH, CDR2 LQKENI. This CDR3 is built from 14 residues. CDR3 residues: CASSEQGADQPQHF. The CDR3 DNA is TGTGCCAGCTCAGAGCAGGGGGCGGATCAGCCCCAGCATTTT.

The chain links TRBV4-3 to TRBJ1-5; possibly TRBD1 for D (6 bases). The CDR3 contains 16 residues. Trimming took 0 bases from V and 5 from J, leaving 14 bases between them. Germline V lookup: CDR1 LGHNA, CDR2 YSLEER. CDR3 loop: CASSQELDRDYQPQHF. The CDR3 nucleotides are TGCGCCAGCAGCCAAGAGTTGGACAGAGATTATCAGCCCCAGCATTTT.

The chain carries TRBV11-3 and TRBJ2-7; a weak D match, TRBD2 (6 bases). Germline V gene sequence: CDR1 SGHNT, CDR2 YENEEA. The V end lost 4 bases, the J end lost 4 bases, and 8 bases lay between the germline ends. This CDR3 region has 12 residues. CDR3 loop: CASSSRGYEQYF. The CDR3 bases are TGTGCCAGCAGCTCGCGGGGTTACGAGCAGTACTTC.

The chain is built from TRBV19 and TRBJ2-7; weak D call: TRBD2 (6 bases). Trimming left V 5 bases short and J 3 bases short, with 11 bases between. The CDR3 sequence is 13 residues long. Germline CDR1 reads LNHDA; CDR2 reads SQIVND (reference sequence). CDR3 loop: CASSRGGNYEQYF. The DNA for the CDR3 is TGTGCCAGTAGTCGCGGCGGGAACTACGAGCAGTACTTC.

The V and J genes are TRBV9 and TRBJ1-3; no clear D gene. The CDR3 has 13 residues. Per germline, CDR1 SGDLS and CDR2 YYNGEE. Trimming shortened V by 0 bases and J by 4 bases, and 5 bases separated the two germline ends. The CDR3 loop is CASSVASGNTIYF. As DNA, the CDR3 is TGTGCCAGCAGCGTAGCGTCGGGAAACACCATATATTTT.

This sequence joins TRBV9 and TRBJ2-5; 10 bases agree with TRBD2. J gave up 2 bases and V 0 bases, and 7 bases lay outside the gene matches. Germline CDR1 SGDLS, CDR2 YYNGEE. The CDR3 is 17 residues long. This CDR3 is CASSVDTSGTLQETQYF. In nucleotides, the CDR3 is TGTGCCAGCAGCGTAGATACTAGCGGGACACTTCAAGAGACCCAGTACTTC.

As for this clone: This sample includes further DNA sequences coding for the same CDR3. J is TRBJ2-1 and V is TRBV7-2, with D possibly TRBD2 on 6 matching bases. The CDR3 has 14 amino acids. CDR1 is SGHTA, CDR2 FQGNSA, per germline. V lost 4 bases and J lost 10, with 17 bases in between. CDR3 DNA: TGTGCCAGCAGCTGGGGACTGGCGGGTCAAGAGCAGTTCTTC. Translation gives CASSWGLAGQEQFF. Together with reference TRBV7-2 and TRBJ2-1, the CDR3 gives the full variable domain: GAGVSQSPSNKVTEKGKDVELRCDPISGHTALYWYRQSLGQGLEFLIYFQGNSAPDKSGLPSDRFSAERTGGSVSTLTIQRTQQEDSAVYLCASSWGLAGQEQFFGPGTRLTVL.